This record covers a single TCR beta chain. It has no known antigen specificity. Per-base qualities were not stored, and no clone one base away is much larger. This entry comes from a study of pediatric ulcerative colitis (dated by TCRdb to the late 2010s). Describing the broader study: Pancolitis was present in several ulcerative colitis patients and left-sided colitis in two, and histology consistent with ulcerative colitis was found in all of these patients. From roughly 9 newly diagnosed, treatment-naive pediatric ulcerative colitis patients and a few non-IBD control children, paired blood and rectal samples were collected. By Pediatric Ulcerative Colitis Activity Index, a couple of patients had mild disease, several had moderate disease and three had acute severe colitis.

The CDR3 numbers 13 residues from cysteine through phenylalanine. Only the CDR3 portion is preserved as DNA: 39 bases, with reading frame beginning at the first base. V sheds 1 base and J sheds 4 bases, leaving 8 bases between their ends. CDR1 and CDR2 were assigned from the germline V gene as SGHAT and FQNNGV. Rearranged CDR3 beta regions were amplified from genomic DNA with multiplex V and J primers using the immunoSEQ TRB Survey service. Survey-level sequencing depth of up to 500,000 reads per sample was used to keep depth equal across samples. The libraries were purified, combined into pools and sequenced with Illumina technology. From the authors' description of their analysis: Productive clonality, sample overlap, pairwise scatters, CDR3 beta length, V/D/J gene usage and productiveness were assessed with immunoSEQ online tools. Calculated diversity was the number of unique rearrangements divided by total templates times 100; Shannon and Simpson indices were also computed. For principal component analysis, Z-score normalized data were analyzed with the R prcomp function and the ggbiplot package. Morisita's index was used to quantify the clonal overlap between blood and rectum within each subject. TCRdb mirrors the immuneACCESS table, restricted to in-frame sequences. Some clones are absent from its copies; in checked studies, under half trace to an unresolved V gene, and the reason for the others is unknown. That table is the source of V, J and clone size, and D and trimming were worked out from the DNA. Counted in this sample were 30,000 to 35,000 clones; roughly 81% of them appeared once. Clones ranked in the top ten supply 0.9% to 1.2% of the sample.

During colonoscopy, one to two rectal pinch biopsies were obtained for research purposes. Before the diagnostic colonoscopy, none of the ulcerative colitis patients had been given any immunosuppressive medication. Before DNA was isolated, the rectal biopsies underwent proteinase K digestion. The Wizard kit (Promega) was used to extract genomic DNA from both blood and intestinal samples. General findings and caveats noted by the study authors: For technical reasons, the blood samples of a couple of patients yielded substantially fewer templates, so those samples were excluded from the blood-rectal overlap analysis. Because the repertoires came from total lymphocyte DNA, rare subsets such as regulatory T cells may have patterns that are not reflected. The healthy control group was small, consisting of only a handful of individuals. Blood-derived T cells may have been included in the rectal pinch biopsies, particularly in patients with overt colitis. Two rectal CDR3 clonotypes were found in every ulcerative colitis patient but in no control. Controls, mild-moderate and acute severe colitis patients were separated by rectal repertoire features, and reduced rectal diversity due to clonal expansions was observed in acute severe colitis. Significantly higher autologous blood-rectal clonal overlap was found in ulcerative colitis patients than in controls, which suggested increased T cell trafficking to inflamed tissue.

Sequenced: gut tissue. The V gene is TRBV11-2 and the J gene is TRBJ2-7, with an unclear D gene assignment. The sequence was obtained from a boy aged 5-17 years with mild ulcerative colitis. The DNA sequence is TGTGCCAGCAGCTTAGGGAATCCTTACGAGCAGTACTTC. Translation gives CASSLGNPYEQYF.